Listed below are T cell receptor beta chains from one sample, sequenced in a study of blood T cell repertoires in COVID-19. Clones were read by immunoSEQ multiplex PCR, and TCRdb kept only the in-frame ones, dropping some. The profile shows about 35,000 clones, roughly 91% of them singletons. Sequenced sample: peripheral blood. The receptors were gathered from a man older than 75 with acute or convalescent COVID-19. Each CDR3 is given with its conserved first and last residue. D genes are given only for firm matches. Clone size, where shown, is once, few, many, or a class for clones that have expanded.

- | - | TRBJ1-4 | TRBV2 | TGTGCCAGCAACTCCCTTCGGGCGGGAGAAAAACTGTTTTTT | CASNSLRAGEKLFF
- | - | TRBJ2-7 | TRBV5-1 | TGCGCCAGCAGCCCCCTATCGGTGCAGGCGGGCGAGCAGTACTTC | CASSPLSVQAGEQYF
TRBD1 | - | TRBJ1-6 | TRBV5-1 | TGCGCCAGCAGCGGTGGACAGGGGGGTATAATGTATTCACCCCTCCACTTT | CASSGGQGGIMYSPLHF
- | - | TRBJ1-4 | TRBV6-5 | TGTGCCAGCCGGGGAGGAGGGCCGGGGAATGAAAAACTGTTTTTT | CASRGGGPGNEKLFF
- | few | TRBJ1-2 | TRBV5-4 | TGTGCCAGCAGCTTTTCAGGGGAGTATGGCTACACCTTC | CASSFSGEYGYTF
TRBD1 | - | TRBJ1-1 | TRBV5-8 | TGTGCCAGCAGCTTGGCCTTAGGGGGCTGGAACACTGAAGCTTTCTTT | CASSLALGGWNTEAFF
- | - | TRBJ2-7 | TRBV6-5 | TGTGCCAGCAGTCGAGGAGGCGGGGGCCCGAGCGAGCAGTACTTC | CASSRGGGGPSEQYF
- | - | TRBJ1-2 | TRBV6-5 | TGTGCCAGCAGCAATTCCGGGAACGCGGATGGCTACACCTTC | CASSNSGNADGYTF
- | - | TRBJ2-7 | TRBV2 | TGTGCCAGCAGTGAAAGTGCAGGGGACATCTACGAGCAGTACTTC | CASSESAGDIYEQYF
- | - | TRBJ1-5 | TRBV5-1 | TGCGCCAGCAGCTGGTACGGGGATCAGCCCCAGCATTTT | CASSWYGDQPQHF
- | - | TRBJ1-3 | TRBV11-2 | TGTGCCAGCAGCTTAGGACAGGGAAACACCATATATTTT | CASSLGQGNTIYF
TRBD1 | - | TRBJ2-5 | TRBV2 | TGTGCCAGCAGTGGGGACAGGGGGCGAGAGACCCAGTACTTC | CASSGDRGRETQYF
TRBD1 | - | TRBJ2-5 | TRBV2 | TGTGCCAGCAGTGAATCGGGACAGTTCCAAGAGACCCAGTACTTC | CASSESGQFQETQYF
TRBD2 | - | TRBJ2-1 | TRBV11-3 | TGTGCCAGCAGCTTAATCCGGGGTAGCGGGGGGGCCACTGAGCAGTTCTTC | CASSLIRGSGGATEQFF